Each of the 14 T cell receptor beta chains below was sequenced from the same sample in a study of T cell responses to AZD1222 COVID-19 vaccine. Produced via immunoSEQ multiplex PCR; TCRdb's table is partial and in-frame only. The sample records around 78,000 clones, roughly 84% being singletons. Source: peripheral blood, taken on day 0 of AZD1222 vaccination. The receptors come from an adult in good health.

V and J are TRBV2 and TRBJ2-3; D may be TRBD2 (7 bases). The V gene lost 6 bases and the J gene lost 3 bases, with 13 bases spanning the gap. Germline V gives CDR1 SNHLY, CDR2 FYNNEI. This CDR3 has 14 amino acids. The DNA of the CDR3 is TGTGCCAGCAGCGGGGGGCGTTGGACAGATACGCAGTATTTT. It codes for CASSGGRWTDTQYF. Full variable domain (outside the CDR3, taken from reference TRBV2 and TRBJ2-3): EPEVTQTPSHQVTQMGQEVILRCVPISNHLYFYWYRQILGQKVEFLVSFYNNEISEKSEIFDDQFSVERPDGSNFTLKIRSTKLEDSAMYFCASSGGRWTDTQYFGPGTRLTVL.

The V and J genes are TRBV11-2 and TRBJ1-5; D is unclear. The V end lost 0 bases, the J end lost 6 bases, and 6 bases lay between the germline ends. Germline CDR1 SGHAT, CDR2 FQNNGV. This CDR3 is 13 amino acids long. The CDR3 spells CASSLDPFQPQHF. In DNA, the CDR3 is TGTGCCAGCAGCTTAGATCCCTTTCAGCCCCAGCATTTT.

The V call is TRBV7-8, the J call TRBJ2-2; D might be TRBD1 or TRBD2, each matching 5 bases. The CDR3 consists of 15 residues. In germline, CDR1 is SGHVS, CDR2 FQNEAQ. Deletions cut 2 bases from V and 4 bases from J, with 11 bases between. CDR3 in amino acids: CASSLLPGATGELFF. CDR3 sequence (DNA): TGTGCCAGCAGCTTATTGCCCGGGGCCACCGGGGAGCTGTTTTTT.

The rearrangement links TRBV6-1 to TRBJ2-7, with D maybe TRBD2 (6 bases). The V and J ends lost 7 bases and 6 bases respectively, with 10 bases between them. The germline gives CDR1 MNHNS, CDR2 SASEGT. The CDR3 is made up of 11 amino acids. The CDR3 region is CASTEGIEQYF. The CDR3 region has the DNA TGTGCCAGCACGGAGGGTATCGAGCAGTACTTC.

The CDR3 loop reads CASSSESEGREQFF. Written as DNA, the CDR3 is TGTGCCAGCAGCTCCGAAAGTGAGGGCCGAGAGCAGTTCTTC. The V gene is TRBV7-9, the J gene TRBJ2-1; TRBD2 is a possible D gene (5 bases). Germline assignment: CDR1 SEHNR and CDR2 FQNEAQ (reference sequence). V was cut by 4 bases and J by 10 bases, with 17 bases left in between. The CDR3 contains 14 residues. Full variable domain (remainder filled in from reference TRBV7-9 and TRBJ2-1): DTGVSQNPRHKITKRGQNVTFRCDPISEHNRLYWYRQTLGQGPEFLTYFQNEAQLEKSRLLSDRFSAERPKGSFSTLEIQRTEQGDSAMYLCASSSESEGREQFFGPGTRLTVL.

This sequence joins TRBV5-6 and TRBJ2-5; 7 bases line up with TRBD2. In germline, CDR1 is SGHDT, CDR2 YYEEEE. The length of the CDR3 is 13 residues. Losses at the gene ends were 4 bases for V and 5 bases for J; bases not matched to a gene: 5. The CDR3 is CASSTQGGETQYF. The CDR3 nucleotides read TGTGCCAGCAGCACCCAGGGAGGGGAGACCCAGTACTTC.

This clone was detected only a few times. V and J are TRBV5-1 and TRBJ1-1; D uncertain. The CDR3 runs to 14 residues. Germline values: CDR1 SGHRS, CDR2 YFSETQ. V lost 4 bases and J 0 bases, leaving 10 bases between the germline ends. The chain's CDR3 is CASSVTEMNTEAFF. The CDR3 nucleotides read TGCGCCAGCAGCGTGACGGAGATGAACACTGAAGCTTTCTTT. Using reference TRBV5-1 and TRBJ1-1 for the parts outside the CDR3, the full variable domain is KAGVTQTPRYLIKTRGQQVTLSCSPISGHRSVSWYQQTPGQGLQFLFEYFSETQRNKGNFPGRFSGRQFSNSRSEMNVSTLELGDSALYLCASSVTEMNTEAFFGQGTRLTVV.

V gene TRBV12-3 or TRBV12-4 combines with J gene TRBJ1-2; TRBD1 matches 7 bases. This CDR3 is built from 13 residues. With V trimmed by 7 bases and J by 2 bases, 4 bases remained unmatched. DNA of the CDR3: TGTGCCAGCAACCCGGGACAGAACTATGGCTACACCTTC. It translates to CASNPGQNYGYTF.

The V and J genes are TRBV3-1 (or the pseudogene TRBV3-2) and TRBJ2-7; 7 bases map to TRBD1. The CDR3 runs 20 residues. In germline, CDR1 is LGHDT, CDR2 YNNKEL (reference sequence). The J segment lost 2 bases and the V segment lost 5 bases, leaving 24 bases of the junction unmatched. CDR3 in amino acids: CASSVPTDNGYRGQTYEQYF. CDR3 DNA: TGTGCCAGCAGCGTTCCAACCGACAACGGGTACAGGGGTCAGACCTACGAGCAGTACTTC.

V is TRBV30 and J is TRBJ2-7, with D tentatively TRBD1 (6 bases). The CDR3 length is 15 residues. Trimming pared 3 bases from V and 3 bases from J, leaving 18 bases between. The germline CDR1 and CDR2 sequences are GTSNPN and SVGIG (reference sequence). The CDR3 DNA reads TGTGCCTGGAGCGCAGGACAGAGACTTTACTACGAGCAGTACTTC. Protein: CAWSAGQRLYYEQYF.

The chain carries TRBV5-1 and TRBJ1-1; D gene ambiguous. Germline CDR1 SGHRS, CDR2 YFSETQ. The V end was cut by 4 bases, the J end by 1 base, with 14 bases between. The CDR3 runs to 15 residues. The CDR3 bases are TGCGCCAGCAGCCCGGGTCCTATTACGAACACTGAAGCTTTCTTT. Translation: CASSPGPITNTEAFF.

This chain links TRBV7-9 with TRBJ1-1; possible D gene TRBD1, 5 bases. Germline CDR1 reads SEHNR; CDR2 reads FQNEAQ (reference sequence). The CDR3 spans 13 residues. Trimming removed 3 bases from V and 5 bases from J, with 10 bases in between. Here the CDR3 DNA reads TGTGCCAGCAGCTTCGGGGCTGGAACTGAAGCTTTCTTT. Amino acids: CASSFGAGTEAFF.

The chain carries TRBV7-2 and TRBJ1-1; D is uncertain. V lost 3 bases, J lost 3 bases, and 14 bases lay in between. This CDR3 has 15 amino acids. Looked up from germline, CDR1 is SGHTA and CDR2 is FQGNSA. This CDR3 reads CASSLLGGSHTEAFF. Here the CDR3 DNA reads TGTGCCAGCAGCTTGCTTGGCGGAAGTCACACTGAAGCTTTCTTT.

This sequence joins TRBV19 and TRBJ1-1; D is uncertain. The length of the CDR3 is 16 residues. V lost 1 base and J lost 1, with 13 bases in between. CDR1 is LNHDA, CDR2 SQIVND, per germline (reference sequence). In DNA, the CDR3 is TGTGCCAGTAGTATAGGTCTACTTCTCGGGAACACTGAAGCTTTCTTT. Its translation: CASSIGLLLGNTEAFF.